One sample yielded the 7 T cell receptor beta chains listed below, sequenced in a study of CD8 T cells in Susac syndrome. The authors reverse transcribed about 0.5 to 1 ug RNA with random hexamers. MiXCR, run by TCRdb on the immunoSEQ multiplex PCR reads, gives a single entry per CDR3 protein. The table shows about 190,000 distinct CDR3 sequences, with around nine tenths occurring only once. Specimen: CD4+ T cells from PBMCs. These receptors came from a human donor with Susac syndrome.

In its sample, this clonotype was seen once. The V and J genes are TRBV12-3 or TRBV12-4 and TRBJ2-5, with D possibly being TRBD1 (5 bases). The CDR3 sequence is 14 residues long. The V gene lost 3 bases and the J gene lost 1 base, with 9 bases spanning the gap. The CDR3 coding sequence is TGTGCCAGCAGTTTTGTGGACACCCAAGAGACCCAGTACTTC. Translated: CASSFVDTQETQYF.

The rearrangement links TRBV5-6 to TRBJ1-1; no reliable D call. The germline V and J ends were trimmed by 4 bases and 1 base, with 14 bases remaining between them. CDR3 length equals 15 residues. Looked up from germline, CDR1 is SGHDT and CDR2 is YYEEEE. The CDR3 DNA sequence: TGTGCCAGCAGCCTGGCCTCTGTAGGGAACACTGAAGCTTTCTTT. Its protein product is CASSLASVGNTEAFF.

The chain joins TRBV7-9 to TRBJ2-6; D not certain. The V and J ends lost 1 base and 3 bases respectively, with 4 bases between them. In germline, CDR1 is SEHNR, CDR2 FQNEAQ (reference sequence). The CDR3 is 14 amino acids. CDR3 residues: CASSLVGGANVLTF. The DNA for the CDR3 is TGTGCCAGCAGCTTAGTGGGTGGGGCCAACGTCCTGACTTTC.

The rearrangement joins TRBV5-5 to TRBJ2-1, with D hard to call. The CDR3 totals 16 residues. Trimming took off 0 bases at V and 12 bases at J, with 22 bases between the two ends. Germline assignment: CDR1 SGHKS and CDR2 YYEKEE (reference sequence). CDR3 in amino acids: CASSLGGGAKAYGQFF. CDR3 nucleotides: TGTGCCAGCAGCTTGGGGGGTGGAGCCAAAGCGTACGGGCAGTTCTTC.

The chain links TRBV7-2 to TRBJ2-7; D possibly corresponds to TRBD2 (5 bases). CDR1 is SGHTA, CDR2 FQGNSA, per germline. The CDR3 runs 16 residues. Trimming removed 3 bases at V and 0 bases at J, with 15 bases between. CDR3 bases: TGTGCCAGCAGCTTTTTTCCGAGGAGGAGCTCCTACGAGCAGTACTTC. Translating it yields CASSFFPRRSSYEQYF.

This chain joins TRBV19 and TRBJ2-7; no clear D. In germline, CDR1 is LNHDA, CDR2 SQIVND (reference sequence). The CDR3 length is 13 residues. V lost 6 bases and J 0 bases, leaving 9 bases between the germline ends. The CDR3 sequence is CASRQSSSYEQYF. The CDR3 coding sequence is TGTGCCAGTAGACAGTCCAGCTCCTACGAGCAGTACTTC.

This clonotype was recorded once. The V gene is TRBV6-5, the J gene TRBJ1-2, with 7 bases lining up with TRBD1. V lost 3 bases and J lost 3; bases outside the gene matches: 7. The CDR3 sequence is 15 residues long. Looked up from germline, CDR1 is MNHEY and CDR2 is SVGAGI. Here the CDR3 reads CASSYRRQGDYGYTF. DNA of the CDR3: TGTGCCAGCAGTTATCGCAGACAGGGAGACTATGGCTACACCTTC.